This T cell receptor beta chain emerged from a study of T-cell reconstitution after alpha-beta-depleted transplantation in children. Whole-study results and caveats: Among T cells one year after transplant, newly produced cells accounted for most counts and diversity. As was reported, about two months after transplant, alpha-beta T cells came from several hundred expanded graft clones.

In the case of this clonotype: The antigen remains unidentified.

The V gene's germline CDR1 is SGHRS and CDR2 YFSETQ. The junction had 6 bases not matched to a gene; V was cut back by 0 bases and J by 3 bases. The CDR3 is made up of 16 amino acids. The TCRbeta library was prepared with unique molecular identifiers. TCRdb reprocessed the PCR reads via MiXCR and lists one record per CDR3 protein. This table holds about 350,000 distinct CDR3 sequences, around 16% found once. V and J are TRBV5-1 and TRBJ2-7; 10 nucleotides line up with TRBD2. Sequenced material: PBMCs, mostly from graft donor cells, taken 360 days after TCRalphabeta/CD19-depleted stem cell transplant. The TCR sequence derives from a male patient between 2 and 15 years old who had a stem cell transplant for acute lymphoblastic leukemia, so the T cells may come from the graft donor. CDR3 region: CASSLAVSGRFYEQYF. The CDR3 DNA is TGCGCCAGCAGCTTGGCCGTTAGCGGGAGGTTCTACGAGCAGTACTTC.